The rows below give T cell receptor beta chains drawn from one sample of a study of CDR3 diversity in severe acne. TCRdb analysed the PCR reads with MiXCR anew, one entry per CDR3 protein. The sample has 90,000 or so distinct CDR3 sequences; around 50% are singletons. Source material: blood. The receptor set was obtained from a male donor in good health, serving as a control. The CDR3 runs from the conserved cysteine through the conserved F or W. The D gene is left open where the match is weak. Size values are once, few and many counts, or a class for expanded clones, and some rows have none.

TRBV6-4	few	TRBJ2-3	TRBD1	TGTGCCAGCAGTGAACAGGGGGAACACAATGAGCAGTATTTT	CASSEQGEHNEQYF
TRBV10-2	NA	TRBJ1-5	TRBD1	TGCGCCAGCAGCGAGAGGACAGGCGGCAATCAGCCCCAGCATTTT	CASSERTGGNQPQHF
TRBV7-6	NA	TRBJ1-1	NA	TGTGCCAGCAGCTTGGTTACAGGGATGAACACTGAAGCTTTCTTT	CASSLVTGMNTEAFF
TRBV5-1	many	TRBJ2-1	NA	TGCGCCAGCAGCGAAATTACAGGGGGGGCCTACAATGAGCAGTTCTTC	CASSEITGGAYNEQFF
TRBV20-1	NA	TRBJ2-1	NA	TGCAGTGCCAGCAGCTCGGACGAGTCCTACAATGAGCAGTTCTTC	CSASSSDESYNEQFF
TRBV7-2	NA	TRBJ1-2	NA	TGTGCCAGCAGCCCGAGGGCCTATGGCTACACCTTC	CASSPRAYGYTF
TRBV19	many	TRBJ1-2	NA	TGTGCCAGTAGTTTCTCAGACAGTGGCGGCTACACCTTC	CASSFSDSGGYTF
TRBV20-1	few	TRBJ2-7	TRBD2	TGCAGTGCTGGGACTAGCGGGGCCATCTACGAGCAGTACTTC	CSAGTSGAIYEQYF
TRBV20-1	NA	TRBJ1-1	NA	TGCAGTGCTAGATATGAGGTCGGGGGTTTCTTT	CSARYEVGGFF
TRBV7-8	NA	TRBJ1-2	NA	TGTGCCAGCAGCCCAAGGGGGGCGGGAGGCTACACCTTC	CASSPRGAGGYTF
TRBV4-1	NA	TRBJ1-2	TRBD1	TGTGCCAGCAGCCACGGACAGGGGGGGACGGGTGGCTATGGCTACACCTTC	CASSHGQGGTGGYGYTF
TRBV18	many	TRBJ2-7	NA	TGTGCCAGCTCACCACAACTAGAAGCGGACGAGCAGTACTTC	CASSPQLEADEQYF
TRBV24-1	NA	TRBJ1-1	NA	TGTGCCAGCAGTTTAGTAGATAAAGCTTTCTTT	CASSLVDKAFF
TRBV20-1	few	TRBJ2-5	NA	TGCAGTGCTAGATGGCTTACCGGAGAGACCCAGTACTTC	CSARWLTGETQYF
TRBV25-1	many	TRBJ1-1	NA	TGTGCCAGCAGTGAATATATAGTAGGCCGGAACACTGAAGCTTTCTTT	CASSEYIVGRNTEAFF
TRBV7-2	NA	TRBJ2-3	TRBD2	TGTGCCACTTCGGATAAGGGGGGGAGGGGACTAGCGGGTCCCACAGATACGCAGTATTTT	CATSDKGGRGLAGPTDTQYF
TRBV29-1	few	TRBJ1-1	NA	TGCAGCGTTGAAGACCCCAACACTGAAGCTTTCTTT	CSVEDPNTEAFF
TRBV7-9	NA	TRBJ1-2	NA	TGTGCCAGCAGCTCGGACAGTGCTGACTATGGCTACACCTTC	CASSSDSADYGYTF
TRBV6-6	many	TRBJ1-6	NA	TGTGCCAGCAGTTACCGGCCACCCCGGGGTAATTCACCCCTCCACTTT	CASSYRPPRGNSPLHF
TRBV3-1	many	TRBJ2-7	NA	TGTGCCAGCAGCCAGGGACATTCTCCTAACGAGCAGTACTTC	CASSQGHSPNEQYF
TRBV29-1	few	TRBJ2-7	TRBD1	TGCAGCGTTGACCTGACAGGGGACTACGAGCAGTACTTC	CSVDLTGDYEQYF
TRBV25-1	NA	TRBJ1-2	NA	TGTGCCAGCAGTCCGCACAGAAATGGCTACACCTTC	CASSPHRNGYTF
TRBV25-1	NA	TRBJ2-3	TRBD2	TGTGCCAGCAGGGATTGGGCGGGAGAGGGAGATACGCAGTATTTT	CASRDWAGEGDTQYF
TRBV7-9	NA	TRBJ1-1	TRBD1	TGTGCCAGCAGCTTAGGGACAGGGTTTGAAGCTTTCTTT	CASSLGTGFEAFF
TRBV10-3	NA	TRBJ1-4	TRBD1	TGTGCCGTCAGGGGGGGGGAGGATGAAAACCTGTTTTTT	CAVRGGEDENLFF
TRBV20-1	NA	TRBJ2-7	TRBD2	TGCAGTGCTTCAAGCAGCGGGAGGGCCGTCCATGAGCAGTACTTC	CSASSSGRAVHEQYF
TRBV7-8	NA	TRBJ1-2	NA	TGTGCCAGCAGCTTAGCGGCAGGGGTGAGAGGCTACACCTTC	CASSLAAGVRGYTF
TRBV24-1	many	TRBJ2-7	TRBD2	TGTGCCACCAGCACGGGCGGGAGCTCCTACGAGCAGTACTTC	CATSTGGSSYEQYF
TRBV29-1	NA	TRBJ1-5	NA	TGCAGCGTTGAACTGGAATTCAATCAGCCCCAGCATTTT	CSVELEFNQPQHF
TRBV19	few	TRBJ2-5	NA	TGTGCCAGCGGAGGGATATCGGAGACCCAGTACTTC	CASGGISETQYF
TRBV7-6	NA	TRBJ2-1	TRBD2	TGTGCCAGCAGCCGACGACTAGCGGGAGGGCCGTGGGGTGAGCAGTTCTTC	CASSRRLAGGPWGEQFF
TRBV19	few	TRBJ1-2	NA	TGTGCCAGCAAGGGTACAATTTATAGCTACACCTTC	CASKGTIYSYTF
TRBV6-1	many	TRBJ2-7	NA	TGTGCCAGCAGCGAAACGCGGGCCGCGTACGAGCAGTACTTC	CASSETRAAYEQYF
TRBV19	many	TRBJ1-1	NA	TGTGCCAGTAGCGTATGGGGGGACGCTGAAGCTTTCTTT	CASSVWGDAEAFF
TRBV27	few	TRBJ1-5	NA	TGTGCCAGCAGCCAGACGGGGGGTTGGAATCAGCCCCAGCATTTT	CASSQTGGWNQPQHF
TRBV15	NA	TRBJ2-7	TRBD1	TGTGCCTCCCAGAGGGCAGGGGGCTACGAGCAGTACTTC	CASQRAGGYEQYF
TRBV25-1	NA	TRBJ2-7	NA	TGTGCCAGCAGCTTGGAGTTATCCGAGCAGTACTTC	CASSLELSEQYF
TRBV24-1	few	TRBJ1-3	NA	TGTGCCACCAGTGACCCGGGAGGCGCTGGAAACACCATATATTTT	CATSDPGGAGNTIYF
TRBV29-1	few	TRBJ1-1	NA	TGCAGCGTCCGGACCGGGAACACTGAAGCTTTCTTT	CSVRTGNTEAFF
TRBV19	many	TRBJ2-5	TRBD1	TGTGCCAGTAGGTCCGGGACAGGGGATCGAGAGACCCAGTACTTC	CASRSGTGDRETQYF
TRBV7-2	NA	TRBJ2-7	TRBD1	TGTGCCAGCAGCCGACCGGGACAGGGGACTTACGAGCAGTACTTC	CASSRPGQGTYEQYF
TRBV6-5	NA	TRBJ1-3	NA	TGTGCCAGCAGGCCACGCAGGACGTCAGAAAAGCCTCCTAACTATGGCTACACCATATATTTT	CASRPRRTSEKPPNYGYTIYF
TRBV7-8	many	TRBJ1-1	NA	TGTGCCAGCAGCTCGGCCCCGACGGACACTGAAGCTTTCTTT	CASSSAPTDTEAFF
TRBV5-4	NA	TRBJ1-1	NA	TGTGCCAGCAGCTTGGCCAGCTACACTGAAGCTTTCTTT	CASSLASYTEAFF
TRBV5-1	few	TRBJ2-7	NA	TGCGCCAGCAAGGCGGACTCCTACGAGCAGTACTTC	CASKADSYEQYF
TRBV20-1	NA	TRBJ2-7	TRBD2	TGCAGTCTTACTTCTAGCGGCTACGAGCAGTACTTC	CSLTSSGYEQYF
TRBV5-1	NA	TRBJ2-7	TRBD1	TGCGCCAGCAGCTTTTCTTCGGGACAGGGTCCCTACGAGCAGTACTTC	CASSFSSGQGPYEQYF
TRBV20-1	NA	TRBJ2-3	TRBD2	TGCAGTGCTAGCTTAGGACTAGCGGCCGACACAGATACGCAGTATTTT	CSASLGLAADTDTQYF
TRBV19	NA	TRBJ1-2	TRBD1	TGTGCCAGTAGTCCTCAGACAGGGAATGGCTACACCTTC	CASSPQTGNGYTF
TRBV5-1	NA	TRBJ2-5	TRBD1	TGCGCCAGCAGCTTCCAGGGGGCTGAGGAAACCCAGTACTTC	CASSFQGAEETQYF
TRBV5-4	many	TRBJ2-2	NA	TGTGCCAGCACCAAGCAGTACACCGGGGAGCTGTTTTTT	CASTKQYTGELFF
TRBV29-1	few	TRBJ1-2	NA	TGCAGCGTTGAGGGGATCGAGGACGGCTACACCTTC	CSVEGIEDGYTF
TRBV15	NA	TRBJ1-6	NA	TGTGCCACCAGCAGAGAAATGAGGACTCTCAGGGGTAATTCACCCCTCCACTTT	CATSREMRTLRGNSPLHF
TRBV28	few	TRBJ2-7	TRBD1	TGTGCCAGCATGGTGGGACAGATTGACGAGCAGTACTTC	CASMVGQIDEQYF
TRBV10-3	many	TRBJ1-1	NA	TGTGCCATCAGTGAGATCTCCGGACAGAACACTGAAGCTTTCTTT	CAISEISGQNTEAFF
TRBV5-1	NA	TRBJ1-3	TRBD1	TGCGCCAGCAGCGCGTGGGACAGCTCTGGAAACACCATATATTTT	CASSAWDSSGNTIYF